The clone carrying this T cell receptor (beta chain) showed up many times. Its antigen is still unknown. Trimming took 7 bases from V and 2 from J; bases not matched to a gene: 6. CDR1 and CDR2 from the germline V gene are MNHEY and SMNVEV (reference sequence). The CDR3 has 15 residues. Investigators excluded patients with uncontrolled infection, other autoimmune disease, pregnancy or lactation. This record belongs to a study of T cells in Graves' hyperthyroidism and ophthalmopathy. Study information: Peripheral blood was acquired at first diagnosis, ahead of any therapy whatsoever.

The TCR beta CDR3 regions underwent amplification using RNA transcripts as the source. Carried out on the TCR CDR3, a first-round RT-PCR used the HTBI primer set. Each CDR3 protein is one row after TCRdb ran MiXCR on the multiplex PCR reads. Of approximately 380,000 distinct CDR3 sequences in the sample, 15% to 20% were seen once. Overall study results and limits: Blood also showed most of the thyroid clonotypes that were expanded above 0.001. Median prediction lead before ophthalmopathy onset was 6 to 8 months with the model.

This clonotype originated in a man younger than 30 with Graves' ophthalmopathy. Sequencing was carried out using blood. This chain connects TRBV27 to TRBJ2-3; 10 nucleotides agree with TRBD2. The CDR3, as DNA: TGTGCCAGCACCCGGCTAGCGGGAGTCACAGATACGCAGTATTTT. Protein sequence: CASTRLAGVTDTQYF.